These 22 T cell receptor beta chains came from one sample sequenced in a study of T-cell reconstitution after alpha-beta-depleted transplantation in children. The TCRbeta library incorporated unique molecular identifiers. TCRdb reprocessed the PCR reads with MiXCR, giving one entry per CDR3 protein. The sample records some 80,000 distinct CDR3 sequences, around a sixth being singletons. The sample consisted of PBMCs, mostly from graft donor cells, taken 360 days after TCRalphabeta/CD19-depleted stem cell transplant. The receptors come from a male patient aged 2-15 years who had a stem cell transplant for acute lymphoblastic leukemia, so the T cells may come from the graft donor.

This clonotype has just a few counts. The rearrangement joins TRBV4-1 to TRBJ2-4; D gene uncertain. V lost 0 bases and J 3 bases, leaving 6 bases between the germline ends. The CDR3 runs 14 residues. Looked up from germline, CDR1 is MGHRA and CDR2 is YSYEKL. The CDR3 loop reads CASSQDIHKNIQYF. Here the CDR3 DNA reads TGCGCCAGCAGCCAAGACATCCACAAAAACATTCAGTACTTC.

V usage is TRBV7-6 and J usage is TRBJ2-5; possibly TRBD1 or TRBD2 for D (5 bases each). In germline, CDR1 is SGHVS, CDR2 FNYEAQ. Trimming took 5 bases from V and 0 from J, leaving 31 bases between them. The CDR3 has 21 amino acids. The CDR3 loop reads CASSPQVLLLSRESNQETQYF. The CDR3 nucleotides are TGTGCCAGCAGCCCTCAAGTCTTGTTGCTTAGCAGGGAGTCGAACCAAGAGACCCAGTACTTC. The full variable domain, with the rest looked up from reference TRBV7-6 and TRBJ2-5, is GAGVSQSPRYKVTKRGQDVALRCDPISGHVSLYWYRQALGQGPEFLTYFNYEAQQDKSGLPNDRFSAERPEGSISTLTIQRTEQRDSAMYRCASSPQVLLLSRESNQETQYFGPGTRLLVL.

This chain connects TRBV6-1 to TRBJ1-1; a weak D match, TRBD1 (6 bases). The CDR3 consists of 14 residues. Trimming removed 8 bases from V and 11 bases from J, with 24 bases in between. Germline assignment: CDR1 MNHNS and CDR2 SASEGT. CDR3 in DNA: TGTGCCAGCTACTTTAGGCAGGGGAGGTGGATGGCTTTCTTT. It encodes CASYFRQGRWMAFF.

This chain links TRBV4-2 with TRBJ2-7; D gene unclear. V lost 1 base and J 3 bases, leaving 4 bases between the germline ends. The CDR3 spans 12 residues. The germline V gene encodes CDR1 LGHNA and CDR2 YNFKEQ. CDR3 region: CASSQGFYEQYF. The DNA of the CDR3 is TGTGCCAGCAGCCAAGGATTCTACGAGCAGTACTTC.

This clonotype was counted many times. The chain combines TRBV24-1 with TRBJ2-5; 11 bases line up with TRBD1. V shed 4 bases, J shed 7 bases, and the junction held 10 bases outside the gene matches. The CDR3 spans 16 residues. CDR1 is KGHDR, CDR2 SFDVKD, per germline. In DNA form, the CDR3 reads TGTGCCACCAGTGACACCCGGACAGGGGGCTCGGGGACCCAGTACTTC. Translated, it gives CATSDTRTGGSGTQYF.

This clonotype appeared a few times. The rearrangement joins TRBV14 to TRBJ2-2, with a weak D call TRBD2 (5 bases). Trimming removed 3 bases from V and 1 base from J, with 9 bases in between. This CDR3 contains 15 residues. Germline CDR1 is SGHDN and CDR2 is FVKESK. The CDR3 bases are TGTGCCAGCAGCCACCCACTAGGGAACACCGGGGAGCTGTTTTTT. Protein: CASSHPLGNTGELFF.

This clonotype was seen repeatedly, ten times or more. The rearrangement joins TRBV20-1 to TRBJ1-4, with D hard to call. Germline lookup yields CDR1 DFQATT and CDR2 SNEGSKA (reference sequence). There are 16 residues in the CDR3. V lost 3 bases and J 0 bases, leaving 14 bases between the germline ends. The CDR3 DNA follows: TGCAGTGCTAGCGAATGGCGCGAGGCAACTAATGAAAAACTGTTTTTT. Residues: CSASEWREATNEKLFF.

The V and J genes are TRBV6-1 and TRBJ2-1; 8 bases match TRBD2. Trimming at V came to 6 bases and at J to 2 bases, leaving 9 bases not matched to a gene. Germline V gives CDR1 MNHNS, CDR2 SASEGT. This CDR3 is built from 16 residues. The CDR3 nucleotides are TGTGCCAGCAGGCCCACGATAGCGGGACCCTACAATGAGCAGTTCTTC. Its protein product is CASRPTIAGPYNEQFF.

This clonotype was recorded a few times. CDR3 nucleotides: TGCAGCGTTGTCCTGGGATTCAACTCTGGGGCCAACGTCCTGACTTTC. Amino acid sequence: CSVVLGFNSGANVLTF. This rearrangement joins TRBV29-1 to TRBJ2-6; D gene unclear. Germline V gene data show CDR1 as SQVTM and CDR2 as ANQGSEA. The V end was cut by 4 bases, the J end by 0 bases, with 13 bases between. The CDR3 has 16 residues. Complete variable domain (other parts from reference TRBV29-1 and TRBJ2-6): SAVISQKPSRDICQRGTSLTIQCQVDSQVTMMFWYRQQPGQSLTLIATANQGSEATYESGFVIDKFPISRPNLTFSTLTVSNMSPEDSSIYLCSVVLGFNSGANVLTFGAGSRLTVL.

A few counts support this clonotype. The CDR3 nucleotides are TGTGCCAGCAGTTGGGGGGACTACCCCTACGAGCAGTACTTC. It specifies CASSWGDYPYEQYF. The J gene is TRBJ2-7, the V gene TRBV27; 7 nucleotides match TRBD2. V shed 4 bases, J shed 2 bases, and the junction held 5 bases outside the gene matches. This CDR3 is 14 amino acids long. Germline V CDR1 and CDR2: MNHEY, SMNVEV (reference sequence).

This clonotype was observed at least ten times. V and J are TRBV7-6 and TRBJ2-7; 8 bases agree with TRBD1. The CDR3 consists of 13 residues. The germline V gene has CDR1 SGHVS and CDR2 FNYEAQ. With 9 bases clipped from V and 3 bases from J, the junction kept 7 bases outside the gene matches. CDR3 nucleotide sequence: TGTGCCAGTGGACAGGGAAAGGACTACGAGCAGTACTTC. Amino acids: CASGQGKDYEQYF.

The chain uses TRBV11-2 and TRBJ2-3; a possible D gene is TRBD2 (5 bases). V lost 5 bases to trimming and J lost 1 base, with 7 bases between them. Germline CDR1 reads SGHAT; CDR2 reads FQNNGV. This CDR3 is 13 amino acids long. The CDR3 loop is CASSKRGTDTQYF. The CDR3 DNA reads TGTGCCAGCAGCAAGAGGGGCACAGATACGCAGTATTTT.

The chain has TRBV29-1 and TRBJ2-5; D uncertain. The CDR3 has 12 amino acids. V was clipped by 2 bases and J by 1 base, with 5 bases between them. The germline V gene has CDR1 SQVTM and CDR2 ANQGSEA. This chain's CDR3 is CSVEIGQETQYF. The CDR3 region has the DNA TGCAGCGTTGAAATTGGCCAAGAGACCCAGTACTTC. Drawing the rest from reference TRBV29-1 and TRBJ2-5, the complete variable domain is SAVISQKPSRDICQRGTSLTIQCQVDSQVTMMFWYRQQPGQSLTLIATANQGSEATYESGFVIDKFPISRPNLTFSTLTVSNMSPEDSSIYLCSVEIGQETQYFGPGTRLLVL.

This clonotype was counted many times. This rearrangement joins TRBV4-1 to TRBJ2-7; TRBD2 aligns across 8 bases. Per the germline V gene, CDR1 is MGHRA and CDR2 is YSYEKL. This CDR3 is built from 14 residues. Trimming took 4 bases from V and 4 from J; bases not matched to a gene: 6. CDR3 in DNA: TGCGCCAGCAGCCTCTCAAGCGGGAGTTACGAGCAGTACTTC. Translating gives CASSLSSGSYEQYF.

This clonotype was recorded a few times. The CDR3 sequence is CASSQRQGFYEQYF. CDR3 bases: TGCGCCAGCAGCCAGCGACAGGGATTCTACGAGCAGTACTTC. This chain connects TRBV4-1 to TRBJ2-7; 7 bases align to TRBD1. V trimming: 3 bases; J trimming: 3 bases; junction bases outside the gene matches: 5. The germline V gene encodes CDR1 MGHRA and CDR2 YSYEKL. This CDR3 has 14 residues.

This clonotype was observed a handful of times. V and J are TRBV10-3 and TRBJ2-1; 8 bases agree with TRBD2. The CDR3 runs 12 residues. J was trimmed by 6 bases and V by 10 bases; bases with no gene match: 5. In germline, CDR1 is ENHRY, CDR2 SYGVKD. The CDR3 spells CATTGGSNEQFF. Here the CDR3 DNA reads TGTGCCACCACGGGAGGGAGCAATGAGCAGTTCTTC.

The J gene is TRBJ2-1, the V gene TRBV15; perhaps TRBD2 as D (6 bases). The V end was cut by 1 base, the J end by 13 bases, with 17 bases between. Germline lookup yields CDR1 LNHNV and CDR2 YYDKDF (reference sequence). The CDR3 consists of 14 residues. CDR3 coding DNA: TGTGCCACCAGCAGAGTTAATTTAGCGGAGCCACAGTTCTTC. Its translation is CATSRVNLAEPQFF. The full variable domain, with the rest looked up from reference TRBV15 and TRBJ2-1, is DAMVIQNPRYQVTQFGKPVTLSCSQTLNHNVMYWYQQKSSQAPKLLFHYYDKDFNNEADTPDNFQSRRPNTSFCFLDIRSPGLGDTAMYLCATSRVNLAEPQFFGPGTRLTVL.

This chain uses TRBV6-5 with TRBJ2-3, with no clear D. There are 15 residues in the CDR3. CDR1 and CDR2 from the germline V gene are MNHEY and SVGAGI. Between the trimmed V and J ends, which lost 2 bases and 0 bases, there was a span of 9 bases. The DNA for the CDR3 is TGTGCCAGCAGTTACAGTGCGGCTAGCACAGATACGCAGTATTTT. This sequence encodes CASSYSAASTDTQYF.

This chain connects TRBV5-8 to TRBJ2-1; TRBD1 matches at 9 bases. This CDR3 contains 15 residues. V lost 2 bases, J lost 5 bases, and 5 bases stayed unmatched. CDR1 and CDR2 from the germline V gene are SGHTS and YDEGEE. Here the CDR3 reads CASSLKRDRDNEQFF. DNA for the CDR3: TGTGCCAGCAGCTTAAAGCGGGACAGGGACAATGAGCAGTTCTTC.

The chain combines TRBV5-6 with TRBJ2-2; D perhaps matches TRBD2 (5 bases). The CDR3 length is 17 residues. Looked up from germline, CDR1 is SGHDT and CDR2 is YYEEEE. V was trimmed by 1 base and J by 6 bases, leaving 19 bases between them. The CDR3 here is CASSLWSRAERAGELFF. The CDR3 DNA reads TGTGCCAGCAGCTTGTGGTCGCGAGCGGAGAGGGCCGGGGAGCTGTTTTTT.

This clonotype has just a few counts. The chain is built from TRBV4-1 and TRBJ1-2; no reliable D call. Germline CDR1 and CDR2: MGHRA and YSYEKL. Between the trimmed V and J ends, which lost 0 bases and 1 base, there was a span of 15 bases. This CDR3 spans 17 amino acids. CDR3 bases: TGCGCCAGCAGCCAAGAAGCGACCCTGCCCGTTAACTATGGCTACACCTTC. Protein: CASSQEATLPVNYGYTF.

The J gene is TRBJ1-4, the V gene TRBV12-3 or TRBV12-4; TRBD1 matches 10 bases. The CDR3 consists of 14 residues. V was clipped by 8 bases and J by 5 bases; unmatched bases: 5. The CDR3 nucleotides are TGTGCCAGCGGGACGGGACAGGGGAATGAAAAACTGTTTTTT. Residues: CASGTGQGNEKLFF.